This entry is about one T cell receptor (beta chain). The antigen it recognizes is unknown. The junction differs from germline at one of its ends, possibly a read error. The sample is drawn from a study of radiotherapy plus CTLA-4 blockade in lung cancer (dated by TCRdb to the late 2010s). Regarding the complete study: Among enrolled patients, around 20% had an objective response and 31% reached disease control. Results the study describes overall, beyond this receptor: After treatment with radiotherapy and ipilimumab, TCR clones that originated in tumors expanded in peripheral blood. Early dynamic changes in blood T cell clones, together with increased serum interferon-beta after radiation, were reported as the strongest predictors of response.

Focal radiation therapy combined with CTLA-4 blockade (ipilimumab) was tested in patients with chemo-refractory metastatic non-small-cell lung cancer. Library preparation employed the immunoSEQ multiplex PCR assay. TCRdb obtained this table from immuneACCESS and retained in-frame rearrangements with V and J assigned. These tables miss some clones; where compared with another copy, unresolved V genes account for less than half of the shortfall, and the remainder is unexplained. This sample holds some 80,000 clones; about 80% were observed only once. The ten largest clones capture 0.79% of the sample. The TCR was taken from a human donor with non-small cell lung cancer who had stable disease on radiotherapy plus ipilimumab. The sequences come from peripheral blood, collected from a patient treated with radiotherapy plus ipilimumab.

The CDR3 here reads CASSLSENYGYTF. The DNA sequence is as follows: TGCGCCAGCAGTTTAAGCGAAAACTATGGCTACACCTTC. The sequence joins TRBV6-5 to TRBJ1-2; the D segment cannot be called with confidence. Based on the germline V gene, the CDR1 and CDR2 sequences are MNHEY and SVGAGI. The CDR3 starts with the cysteine, ends with the phenylalanine, and has 13 residues. Only CDR3 DNA is held: 39 bases, read in frame from base 1.